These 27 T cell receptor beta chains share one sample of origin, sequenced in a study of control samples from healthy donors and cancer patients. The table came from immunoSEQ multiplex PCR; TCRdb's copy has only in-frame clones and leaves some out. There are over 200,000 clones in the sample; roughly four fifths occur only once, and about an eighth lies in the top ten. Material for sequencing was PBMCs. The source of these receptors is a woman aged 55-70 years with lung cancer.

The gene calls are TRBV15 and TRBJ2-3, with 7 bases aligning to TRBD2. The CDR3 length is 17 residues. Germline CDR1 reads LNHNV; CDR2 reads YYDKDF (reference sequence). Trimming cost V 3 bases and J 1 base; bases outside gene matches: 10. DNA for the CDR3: TGTGCCACCAGCAGGGCCCCCCTAGCGGCAGGCACAGATACGCAGTATTTT. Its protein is CATSRAPLAAGTDTQYF.

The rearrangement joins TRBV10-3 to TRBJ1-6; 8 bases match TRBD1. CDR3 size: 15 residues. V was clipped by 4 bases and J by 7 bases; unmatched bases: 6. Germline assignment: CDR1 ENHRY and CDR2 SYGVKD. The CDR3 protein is CAISGTGFENSPLHF. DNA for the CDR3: TGTGCCATCAGTGGGACAGGGTTCGAGAATTCACCCCTCCACTTT.

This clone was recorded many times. The CDR3 here is CASSLGGGGEQYF. The CDR3 nucleotides read TGTGCCAGCAGCTTGGGAGGGGGCGGCGAGCAGTACTTC. The gene calls are TRBV5-4 and TRBJ2-7; 7 bases align to TRBD1. Germline V gives CDR1 SGHNT, CDR2 YYREEE (reference sequence). CDR3 length: 13 amino acids. V was pared by 0 bases and J by 6 bases, with 3 bases of the junction left unmatched. Drawing the rest from reference TRBV5-4 and TRBJ2-7, the complete variable domain is ETGVTQSPTHLIKTRGQQVTLRCSSQSGHNTVSWYQQALGQGPQFIFQYYREEENGRGNFPPRFSGLQFPNYSSELNVNALELDDSALYLCASSLGGGGEQYFGPGTRLTVT.

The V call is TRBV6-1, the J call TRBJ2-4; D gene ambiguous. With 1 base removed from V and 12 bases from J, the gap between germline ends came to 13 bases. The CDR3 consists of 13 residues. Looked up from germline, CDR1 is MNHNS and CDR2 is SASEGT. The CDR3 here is CASSEGVVTPQYF. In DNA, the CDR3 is TGTGCCAGCAGTGAAGGGGTGGTCACTCCTCAGTACTTC.

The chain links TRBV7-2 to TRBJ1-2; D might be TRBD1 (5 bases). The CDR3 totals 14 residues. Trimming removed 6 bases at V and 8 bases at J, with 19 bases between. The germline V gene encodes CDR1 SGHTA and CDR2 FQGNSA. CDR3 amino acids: CASRDPGAPRGYTF. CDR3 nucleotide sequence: TGTGCCAGCAGGGACCCTGGGGCGCCTAGAGGCTACACCTTC.

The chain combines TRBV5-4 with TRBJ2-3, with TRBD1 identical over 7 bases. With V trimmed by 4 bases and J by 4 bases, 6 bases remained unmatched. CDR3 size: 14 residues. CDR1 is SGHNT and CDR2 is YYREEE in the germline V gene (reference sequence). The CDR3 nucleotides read TGTGCCAGCAGCGACCACAGGGGTGCAGATACGCAGTATTTT. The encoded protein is CASSDHRGADTQYF. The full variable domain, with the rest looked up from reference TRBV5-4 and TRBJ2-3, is ETGVTQSPTHLIKTRGQQVTLRCSSQSGHNTVSWYQQALGQGPQFIFQYYREEENGRGNFPPRFSGLQFPNYSSELNVNALELDDSALYLCASSDHRGADTQYFGPGTRLTVL.

The CDR3 bases are TGTGCCAGTAGTATTACCGGCTATGGCTACACCTTC. Amino acid sequence: CASSITGYGYTF. The chain has TRBV19 and TRBJ1-2; D is undetermined. The V gene lost 3 bases and the J gene lost 4 bases, with 6 bases spanning the gap. Looked up from germline, CDR1 is LNHDA and CDR2 is SQIVND (reference sequence). This CDR3 region has 12 residues.

This CDR3 reads CASRTGPATEAFF. The CDR3 nucleotides are TGCGCCAGCAGGACAGGGCCGGCCACTGAAGCTTTCTTT. The chain recombines TRBV5-1 with TRBJ1-1; 7 bases are a match to TRBD1. This CDR3 has 13 residues. J was trimmed by 4 bases and V by 5 bases; bases with no gene match: 5. From germline, CDR1 is SGHRS and CDR2 YFSETQ.

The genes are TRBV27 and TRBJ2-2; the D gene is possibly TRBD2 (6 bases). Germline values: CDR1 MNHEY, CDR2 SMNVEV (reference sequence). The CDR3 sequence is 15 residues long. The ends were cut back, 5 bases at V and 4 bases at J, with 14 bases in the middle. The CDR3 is CASSLFGGATGELFF. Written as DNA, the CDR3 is TGTGCCAGCAGTCTCTTCGGGGGAGCCACCGGGGAGCTGTTTTTT.

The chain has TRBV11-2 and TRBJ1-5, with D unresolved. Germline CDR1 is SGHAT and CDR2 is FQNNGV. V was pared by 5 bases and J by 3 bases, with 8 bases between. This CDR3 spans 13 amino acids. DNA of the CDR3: TGTGCCAGCAGCCCCGATCACAATCAGCCCCAGCATTTT. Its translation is CASSPDHNQPQHF.

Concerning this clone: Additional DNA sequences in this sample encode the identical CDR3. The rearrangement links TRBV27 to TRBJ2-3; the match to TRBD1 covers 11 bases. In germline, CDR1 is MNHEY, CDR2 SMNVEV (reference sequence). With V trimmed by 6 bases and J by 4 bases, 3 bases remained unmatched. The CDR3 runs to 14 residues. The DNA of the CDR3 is TGTGCCAGCAGCCTGGGACAGGGGGCAGATACGCAGTATTTT. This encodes CASSLGQGADTQYF.

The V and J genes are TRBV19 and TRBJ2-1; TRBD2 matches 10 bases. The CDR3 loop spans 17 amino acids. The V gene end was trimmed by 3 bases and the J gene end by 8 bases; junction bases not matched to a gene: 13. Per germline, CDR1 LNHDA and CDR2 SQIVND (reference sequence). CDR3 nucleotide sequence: TGTGCCAGTAGTATGGCTAGCGGGAGCCAGAGCGGAGATGAGCAGTTCTTC. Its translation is CASSMASGSQSGDEQFF. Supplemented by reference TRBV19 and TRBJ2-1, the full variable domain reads DGGITQSPKYLFRKEGQNVTLSCEQNLNHDAMYWYRQDPGQGLRLIYYSQIVNDFQKGDIAEGYSVSREKKESFPLTVTSAQKNPTAFYLCASSMASGSQSGDEQFFGPGTRLTVL.

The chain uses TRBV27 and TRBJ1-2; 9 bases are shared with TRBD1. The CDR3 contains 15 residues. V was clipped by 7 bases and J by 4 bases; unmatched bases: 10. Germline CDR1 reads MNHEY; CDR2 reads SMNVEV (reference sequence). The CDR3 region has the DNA TGTGCCAGCACCGTTCAACAGGGGGCTGGCTATGGCTACACCTTC. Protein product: CASTVQQGAGYGYTF.

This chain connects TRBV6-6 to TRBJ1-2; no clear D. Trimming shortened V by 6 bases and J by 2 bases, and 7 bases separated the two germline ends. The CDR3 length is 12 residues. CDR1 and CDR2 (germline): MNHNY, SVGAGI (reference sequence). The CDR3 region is CASREDNYGYTF. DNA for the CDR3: TGTGCCAGCAGGGAGGACAACTATGGCTACACCTTC.

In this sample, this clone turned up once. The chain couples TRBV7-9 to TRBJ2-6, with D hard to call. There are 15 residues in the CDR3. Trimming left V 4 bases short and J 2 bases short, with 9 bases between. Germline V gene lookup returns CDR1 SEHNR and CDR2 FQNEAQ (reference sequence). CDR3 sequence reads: CASSWSRAGANVLTF. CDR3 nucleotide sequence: TGTGCCAGCAGCTGGTCCCGGGCTGGGGCCAACGTCCTGACTTTC.

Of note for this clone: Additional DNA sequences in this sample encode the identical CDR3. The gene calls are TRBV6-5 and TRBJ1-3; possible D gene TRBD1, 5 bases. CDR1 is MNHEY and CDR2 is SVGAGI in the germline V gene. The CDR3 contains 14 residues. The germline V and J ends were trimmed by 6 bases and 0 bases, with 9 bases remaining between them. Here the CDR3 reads CASSLGGSGNTIYF. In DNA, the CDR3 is TGTGCCAGCAGCCTCGGGGGCTCTGGAAACACCATATATTTT.

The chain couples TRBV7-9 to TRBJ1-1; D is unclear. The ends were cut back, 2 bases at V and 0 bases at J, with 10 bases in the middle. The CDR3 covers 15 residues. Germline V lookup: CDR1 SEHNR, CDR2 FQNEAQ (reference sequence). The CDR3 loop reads CASSLPPTVNTEAFF. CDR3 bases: TGTGCCAGCAGCTTACCCCCCACCGTGAACACTGAAGCTTTCTTT.

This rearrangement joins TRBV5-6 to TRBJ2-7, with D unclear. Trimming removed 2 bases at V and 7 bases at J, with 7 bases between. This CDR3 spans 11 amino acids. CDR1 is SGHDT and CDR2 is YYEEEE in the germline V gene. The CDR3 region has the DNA TGTGCCAGCAGCTTCTCAAATGAGCAGTACTTC. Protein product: CASSFSNEQYF.

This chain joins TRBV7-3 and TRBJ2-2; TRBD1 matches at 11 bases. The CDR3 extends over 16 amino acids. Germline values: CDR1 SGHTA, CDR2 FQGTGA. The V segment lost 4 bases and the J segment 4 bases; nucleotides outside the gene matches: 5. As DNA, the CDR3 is TGTGCCAGCAGCTCCGGGACAGGGGGGGCCACCGGGGAGCTGTTTTTT. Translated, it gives CASSSGTGGATGELFF.

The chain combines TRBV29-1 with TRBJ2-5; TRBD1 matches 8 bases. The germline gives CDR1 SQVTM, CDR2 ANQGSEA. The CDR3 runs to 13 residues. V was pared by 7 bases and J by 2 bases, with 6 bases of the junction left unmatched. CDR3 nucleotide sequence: TGCAGCGCGGGTACAGGGGGACAAGAGACCCAGTACTTC. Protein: CSAGTGGQETQYF.

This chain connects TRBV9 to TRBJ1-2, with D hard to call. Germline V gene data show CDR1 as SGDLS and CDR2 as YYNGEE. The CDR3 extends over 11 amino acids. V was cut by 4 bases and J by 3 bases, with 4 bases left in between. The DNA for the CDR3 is TGTGCCAGCAGCCGCGACTATGGCTACACCTTC. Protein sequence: CASSRDYGYTF.

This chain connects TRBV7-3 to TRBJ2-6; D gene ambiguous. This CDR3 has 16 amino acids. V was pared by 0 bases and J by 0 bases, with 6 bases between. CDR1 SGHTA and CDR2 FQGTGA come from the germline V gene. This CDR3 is CASSLTYDSGANVLTF. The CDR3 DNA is TGTGCCAGCAGCTTAACCTACGACTCTGGGGCCAACGTCCTGACTTTC.

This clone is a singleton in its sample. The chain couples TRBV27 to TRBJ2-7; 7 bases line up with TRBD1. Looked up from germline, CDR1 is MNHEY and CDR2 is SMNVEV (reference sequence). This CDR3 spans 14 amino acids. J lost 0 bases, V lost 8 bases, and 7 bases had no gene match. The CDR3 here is CASRGTAHSYEQYF. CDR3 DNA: TGTGCCAGCCGAGGGACAGCCCACTCCTACGAGCAGTACTTC.

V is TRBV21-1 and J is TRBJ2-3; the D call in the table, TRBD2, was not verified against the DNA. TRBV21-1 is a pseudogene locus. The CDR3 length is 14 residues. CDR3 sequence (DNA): TGTGCCAGCAGCGAAGCTTCTAGGACAGATACGCAGTATTTT. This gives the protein CASSEASRTDTQYF.

The CDR3 DNA reads as TGTGCCAGCTCACCCATAGGGGGCACTGAAGCTTTCTTT. Encoded protein: CASSPIGGTEAFF. The rearrangement links TRBV18 to TRBJ1-1, with D perhaps matching TRBD1 (6 bases). Germline assignment: CDR1 KGHSH and CDR2 LQKENI. CDR3 length: 13 amino acids. Trimming removed 3 bases from V and 4 bases from J, with 9 bases in between.

The DNA of the CDR3 is TGTGCCAGCAGGACAGACGTGAACACTGAAGCTTTCTTT. Residues: CASRTDVNTEAFF. V is TRBV2 and J is TRBJ1-1, with D perhaps TRBD1 (5 bases). The V gene lost 6 bases and the J gene lost 0 bases, with 8 bases spanning the gap. CDR1 is SNHLY and CDR2 is FYNNEI in the germline V gene. The CDR3 sequence is 13 residues long.

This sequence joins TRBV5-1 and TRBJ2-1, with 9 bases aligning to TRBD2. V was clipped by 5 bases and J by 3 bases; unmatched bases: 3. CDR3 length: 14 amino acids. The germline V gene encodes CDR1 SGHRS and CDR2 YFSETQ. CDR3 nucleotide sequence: TGCGCCAGCAGGCAGACTAGCGGCTACAATGAGCAGTTCTTC. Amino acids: CASRQTSGYNEQFF.